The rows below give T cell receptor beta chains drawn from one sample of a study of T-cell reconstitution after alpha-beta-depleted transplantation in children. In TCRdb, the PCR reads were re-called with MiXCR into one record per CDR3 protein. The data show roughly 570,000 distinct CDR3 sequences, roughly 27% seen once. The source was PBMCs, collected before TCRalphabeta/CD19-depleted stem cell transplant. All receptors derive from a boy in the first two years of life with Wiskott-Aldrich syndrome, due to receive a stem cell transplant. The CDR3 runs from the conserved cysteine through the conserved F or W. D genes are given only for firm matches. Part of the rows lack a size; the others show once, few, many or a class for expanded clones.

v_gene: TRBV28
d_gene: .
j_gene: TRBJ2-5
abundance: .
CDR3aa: CASTPGKTQYF
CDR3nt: TGTGCCAGCACGCCGGGAAAAACCCAGTACTTC

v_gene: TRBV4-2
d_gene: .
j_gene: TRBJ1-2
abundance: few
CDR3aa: CASSPQEGNGYTF
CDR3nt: TGTGCCAGCAGCCCGCAAGAGGGGAATGGCTACACCTTC

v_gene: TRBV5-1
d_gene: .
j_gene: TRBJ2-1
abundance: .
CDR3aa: CASLGRNEQFF
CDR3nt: TGCGCCAGCCTAGGGCGCAATGAGCAGTTCTTC

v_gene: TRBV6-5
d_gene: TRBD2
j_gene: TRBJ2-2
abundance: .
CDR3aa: CASSYSILAAGELFF
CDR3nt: TGTGCCAGCAGTTACTCGATACTAGCGGCCGGGGAGCTGTTTTTT

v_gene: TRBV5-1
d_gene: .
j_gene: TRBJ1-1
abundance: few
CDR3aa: CASSLVGDRSTEAFF
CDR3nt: TGCGCCAGCAGCTTGGTAGGCGACAGGAGCACTGAAGCTTTCTTT

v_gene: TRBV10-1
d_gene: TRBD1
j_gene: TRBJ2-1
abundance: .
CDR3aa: CASSDGQGVYEQFF
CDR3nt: TGCGCCAGCAGTGATGGACAGGGGGTGTACGAGCAGTTCTTC

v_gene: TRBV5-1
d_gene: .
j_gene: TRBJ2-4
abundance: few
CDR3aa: CASSLASGLAKNIQYF
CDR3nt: TGCGCCAGCAGCTTGGCCAGCGGCCTAGCCAAAAACATTCAGTACTTC

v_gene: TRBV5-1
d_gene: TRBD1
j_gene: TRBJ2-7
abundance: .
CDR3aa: CASSIRDRDYEQYF
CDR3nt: TGCGCCAGCAGCATCCGGGACAGGGACTACGAGCAGTACTTC

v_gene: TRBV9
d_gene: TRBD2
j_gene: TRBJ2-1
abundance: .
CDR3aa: CASSVDVAGVRNEQFF
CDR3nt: TGTGCCAGCAGCGTAGATGTAGCGGGAGTTAGAAATGAGCAGTTCTTC

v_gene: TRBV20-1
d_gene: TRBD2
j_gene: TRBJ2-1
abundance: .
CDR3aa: CSARRRGSYNEQFF
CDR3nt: TGCAGTGCTAGGCGGCGGGGGTCCTACAATGAGCAGTTCTTC

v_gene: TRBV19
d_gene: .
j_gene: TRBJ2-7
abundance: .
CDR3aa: CASSKTGEAYEQYF
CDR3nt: TGTGCCAGTAGTAAAACGGGGGAGGCCTACGAGCAGTACTTC

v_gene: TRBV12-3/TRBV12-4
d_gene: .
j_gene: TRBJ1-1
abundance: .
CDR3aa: CASNPRGMYVETEAFF
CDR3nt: TGTGCCAGCAACCCGAGGGGGATGTACGTGGAGACTGAAGCTTTCTTT

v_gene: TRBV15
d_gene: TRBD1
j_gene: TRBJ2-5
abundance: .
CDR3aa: CATSRGQGQGEETQYF
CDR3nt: TGTGCCACCAGCAGAGGACAGGGACAGGGAGAAGAGACCCAGTACTTC

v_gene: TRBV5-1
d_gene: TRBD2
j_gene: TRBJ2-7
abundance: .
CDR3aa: CASSLVSGRSGYEQYF
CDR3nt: TGCGCCAGCAGCTTGGTCAGCGGGAGGTCTGGGTACGAGCAGTACTTC

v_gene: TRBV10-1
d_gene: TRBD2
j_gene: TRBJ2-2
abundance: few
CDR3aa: CASSGGFGEREPGELFF
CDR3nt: TGCGCCAGCAGTGGGGGTTTCGGTGAGCGGGAGCCCGGGGAGCTGTTTTTT

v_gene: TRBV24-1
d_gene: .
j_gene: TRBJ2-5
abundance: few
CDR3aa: CATSDPNNSGETQYF
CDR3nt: TGTGCCACCAGTGACCCCAACAACTCAGGGGAGACCCAGTACTTC

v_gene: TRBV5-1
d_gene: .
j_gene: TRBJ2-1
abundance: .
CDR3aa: CASSSRGLSYNEQFF
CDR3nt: TGCGCCAGCAGCTCACGGGGTTTGTCCTACAATGAGCAGTTCTTC

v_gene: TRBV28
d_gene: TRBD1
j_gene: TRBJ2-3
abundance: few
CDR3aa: CASSPDRRRDTQYF
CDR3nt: TGTGCCAGCAGTCCGGACAGGCGGAGGGATACGCAGTATTTT

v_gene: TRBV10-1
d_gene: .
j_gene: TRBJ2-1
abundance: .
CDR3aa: CASSGSSTYNEQFF
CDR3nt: TGCGCCAGCAGTGGTAGCTCCACTTACAATGAGCAGTTCTTC

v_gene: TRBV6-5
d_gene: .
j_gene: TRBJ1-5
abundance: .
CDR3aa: CASSFIGNPGGYRNQPQHF
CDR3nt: TGTGCCAGCAGTTTCATCGGGAACCCTGGAGGATATCGCAATCAGCCCCAGCATTTT

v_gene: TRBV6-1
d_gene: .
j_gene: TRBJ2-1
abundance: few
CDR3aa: CASSTGMGHNEQFF
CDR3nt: TGTGCCAGCAGTACAGGTATGGGGCACAATGAGCAGTTCTTC

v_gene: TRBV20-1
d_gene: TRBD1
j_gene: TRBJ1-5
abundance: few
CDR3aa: CSARDQGGNQPQHF
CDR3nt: TGCAGTGCTAGAGACCAGGGGGGCAATCAGCCCCAGCATTTT

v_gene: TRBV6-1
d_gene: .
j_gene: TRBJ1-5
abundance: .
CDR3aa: CASNREFRNNQPQHF
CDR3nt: TGTGCCAGTAACAGGGAGTTTCGTAACAATCAGCCCCAGCATTTT

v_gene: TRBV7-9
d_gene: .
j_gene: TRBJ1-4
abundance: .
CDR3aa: CASSKDLAYEKLFF
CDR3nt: TGTGCCAGCAGCAAAGACCTAGCGTATGAAAAACTGTTTTTT

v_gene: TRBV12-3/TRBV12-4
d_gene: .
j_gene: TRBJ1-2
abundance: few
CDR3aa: CASTVSGNGYTF
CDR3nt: TGTGCCAGCACCGTGAGTGGAAATGGCTACACCTTC

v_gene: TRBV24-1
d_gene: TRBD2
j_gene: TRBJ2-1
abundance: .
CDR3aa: CATSTNRGGRMGNEQFF
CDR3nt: TGTGCCACCAGTACCAACCGGGGCGGGAGGATGGGAAATGAGCAGTTCTTC

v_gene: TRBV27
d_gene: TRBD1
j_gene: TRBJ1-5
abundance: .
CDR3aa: CASSPRQGLGNQPQHF
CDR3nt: TGTGCCAGCAGTCCCAGACAGGGTTTGGGCAATCAGCCCCAGCATTTT

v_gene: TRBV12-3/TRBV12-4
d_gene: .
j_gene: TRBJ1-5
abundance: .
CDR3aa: CASSLRLGGNQPQHF
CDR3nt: TGTGCCAGCAGTTTACGCCTCGGTGGGAATCAGCCCCAGCATTTT

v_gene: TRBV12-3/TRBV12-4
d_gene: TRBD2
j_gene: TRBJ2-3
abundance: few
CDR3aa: CASSLAGGRINADTQYF
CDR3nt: TGTGCCAGCAGTTTGGCGGGAGGGCGTATTAACGCAGATACGCAGTATTTT

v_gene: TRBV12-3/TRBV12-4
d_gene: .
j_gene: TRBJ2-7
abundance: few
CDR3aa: CASSFDAPAYEQYF
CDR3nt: TGTGCCAGCAGTTTCGACGCGCCGGCCTACGAGCAGTACTTC

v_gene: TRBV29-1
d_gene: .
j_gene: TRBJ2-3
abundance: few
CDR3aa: CSVEDNGTTDTQYF
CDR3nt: TGCAGCGTTGAAGACAACGGAACCACAGATACGCAGTATTTT

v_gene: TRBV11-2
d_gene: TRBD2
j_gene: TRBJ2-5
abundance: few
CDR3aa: CASSSREVETQYF
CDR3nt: TGTGCCAGCAGCTCGCGGGAGGTAGAGACCCAGTACTTC